This T cell receptor beta chain was identified during a study of blood T cell repertoires in COVID-19. Study as a whole: The study drew acute and convalescent COVID-19 samples from the United States, Italy and Spain. The cDNA or gDNA used as material had been derived from T cells, B-cell-depleted T cells, or PBMCs.

As processed by the authors: Amplifying reference gene primers gave estimates of nucleated cell counts. This table comes from immunoSEQ multiplex PCR, and its TCRdb copy is limited to in-frame clones, with some not included. V, J and clone size are those of that table, while D and trimming were read from the DNA. This table has roughly 700,000 clones, over 80% appearing once. The ends were cut back, 2 bases at V and 5 bases at J, with 13 bases in the middle. Germline V gives CDR1 MNHGY, CDR2 SAAAGT. The CDR3 is made up of 15 amino acids. This clonotype originated in a woman under 30 with acute or convalescent COVID-19. Material: peripheral blood. The chain employs TRBV6-8 and TRBJ1-5; D may be TRBD1 (5 bases). The CDR3 reads CASSYGRAHHQPQHF. In DNA, the CDR3 is TGTGCCAGCAGTTACGGCAGGGCCCACCATCAGCCCCAGCATTTT.